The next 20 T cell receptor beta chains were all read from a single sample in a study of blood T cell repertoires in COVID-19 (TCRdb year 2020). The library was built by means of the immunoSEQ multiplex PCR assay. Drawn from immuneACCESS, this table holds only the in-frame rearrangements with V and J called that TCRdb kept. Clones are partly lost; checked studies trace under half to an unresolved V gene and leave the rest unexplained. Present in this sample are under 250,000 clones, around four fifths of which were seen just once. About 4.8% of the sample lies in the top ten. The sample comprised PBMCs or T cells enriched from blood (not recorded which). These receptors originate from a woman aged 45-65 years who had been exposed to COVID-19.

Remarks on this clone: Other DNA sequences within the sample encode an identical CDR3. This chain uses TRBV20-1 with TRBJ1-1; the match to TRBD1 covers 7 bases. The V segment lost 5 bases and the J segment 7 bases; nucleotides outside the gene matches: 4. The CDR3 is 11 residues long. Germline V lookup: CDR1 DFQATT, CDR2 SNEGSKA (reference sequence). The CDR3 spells CSAGRGSEAFF. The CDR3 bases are TGCAGTGCTGGCAGGGGGAGTGAAGCTTTCTTT.

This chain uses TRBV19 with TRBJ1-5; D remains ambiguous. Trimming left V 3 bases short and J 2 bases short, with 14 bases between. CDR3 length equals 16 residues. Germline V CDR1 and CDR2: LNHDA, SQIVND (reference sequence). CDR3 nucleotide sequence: TGTGCCAGTAGTATCAGCGGGGTAAGTGGCAATCAGCCCCAGCATTTT. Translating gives CASSISGVSGNQPQHF.

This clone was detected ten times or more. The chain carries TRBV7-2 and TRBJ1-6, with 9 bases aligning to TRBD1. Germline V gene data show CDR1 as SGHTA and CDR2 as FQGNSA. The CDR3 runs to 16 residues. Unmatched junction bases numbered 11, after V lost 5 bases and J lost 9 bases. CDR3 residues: CASSQPRGQGGSPLHF. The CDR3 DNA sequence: TGTGCCAGCAGCCAGCCCAGGGGACAGGGAGGTTCACCCCTCCACTTT.

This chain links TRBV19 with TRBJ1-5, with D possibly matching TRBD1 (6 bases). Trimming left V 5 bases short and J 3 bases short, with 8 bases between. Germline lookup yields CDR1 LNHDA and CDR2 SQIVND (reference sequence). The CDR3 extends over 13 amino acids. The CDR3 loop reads CASSGQYNQPQHF. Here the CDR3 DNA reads TGTGCCAGTAGTGGACAGTACAATCAGCCCCAGCATTTT. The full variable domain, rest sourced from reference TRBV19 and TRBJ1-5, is DGGITQSPKYLFRKEGQNVTLSCEQNLNHDAMYWYRQDPGQGLRLIYYSQIVNDFQKGDIAEGYSVSREKKESFPLTVTSAQKNPTAFYLCASSGQYNQPQHFGDGTRLSIL.

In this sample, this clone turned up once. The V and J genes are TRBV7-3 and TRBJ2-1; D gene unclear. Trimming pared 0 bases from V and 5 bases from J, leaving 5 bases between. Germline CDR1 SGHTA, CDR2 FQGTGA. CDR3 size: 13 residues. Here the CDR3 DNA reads TGTGCCAGCAGCTTAACGGCGGACAATGAGCAGTTCTTC. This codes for CASSLTADNEQFF.

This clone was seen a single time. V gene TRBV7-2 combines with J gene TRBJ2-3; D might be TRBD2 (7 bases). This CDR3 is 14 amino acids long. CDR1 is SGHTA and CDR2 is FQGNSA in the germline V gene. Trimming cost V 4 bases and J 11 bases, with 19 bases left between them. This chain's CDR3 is CASSSAGGGGLQYF. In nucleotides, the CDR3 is TGTGCCAGCAGCTCCGCCGGGGGCGGGGGATTGCAGTATTTT.

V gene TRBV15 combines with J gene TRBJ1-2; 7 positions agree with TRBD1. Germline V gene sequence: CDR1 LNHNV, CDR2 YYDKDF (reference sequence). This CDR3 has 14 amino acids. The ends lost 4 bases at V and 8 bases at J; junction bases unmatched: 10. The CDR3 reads CATSIGGDSLGYTF. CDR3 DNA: TGTGCCACCAGCATTGGAGGGGACAGCCTGGGCTACACCTTC.

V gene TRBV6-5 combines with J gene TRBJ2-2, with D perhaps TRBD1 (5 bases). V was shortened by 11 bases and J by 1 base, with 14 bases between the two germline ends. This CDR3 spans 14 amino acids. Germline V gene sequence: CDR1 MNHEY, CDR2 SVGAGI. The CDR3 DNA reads TGTGCCGGCCGAATTCAGGGGAACACCGGGGAGCTGTTTTTT. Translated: CAGRIQGNTGELFF.

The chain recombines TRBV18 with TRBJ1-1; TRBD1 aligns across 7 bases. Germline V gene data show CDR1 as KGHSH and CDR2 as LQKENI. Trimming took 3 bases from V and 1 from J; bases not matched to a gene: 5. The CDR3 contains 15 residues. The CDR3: CASSPRTGENTEAFF. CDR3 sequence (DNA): TGTGCCAGCTCACCGCGAACAGGGGAGAACACTGAAGCTTTCTTT.

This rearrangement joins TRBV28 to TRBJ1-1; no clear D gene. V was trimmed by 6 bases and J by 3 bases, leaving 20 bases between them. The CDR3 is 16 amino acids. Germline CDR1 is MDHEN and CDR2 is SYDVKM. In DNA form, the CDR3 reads TGTGCCAGCAGCGACCCAGGTAGAGAGGGTGACACTGAAGCTTTCTTT. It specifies CASSDPGREGDTEAFF.

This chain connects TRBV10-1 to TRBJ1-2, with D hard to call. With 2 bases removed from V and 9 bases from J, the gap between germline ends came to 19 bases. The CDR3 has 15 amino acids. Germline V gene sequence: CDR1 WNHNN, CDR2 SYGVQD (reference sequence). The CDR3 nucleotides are TGCGCCAGCAGTGAGATCCGGGAGGATCTTGGTCGCTACACCTTC. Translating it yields CASSEIREDLGRYTF.

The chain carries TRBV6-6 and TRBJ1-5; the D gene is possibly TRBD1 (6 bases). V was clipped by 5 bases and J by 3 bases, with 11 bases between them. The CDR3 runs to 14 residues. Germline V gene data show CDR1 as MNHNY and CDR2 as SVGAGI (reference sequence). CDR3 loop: CASSQGSYNQPQHF. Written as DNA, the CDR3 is TGTGCCAGCAGTCAGGGGTCCTACAATCAGCCCCAGCATTTT.

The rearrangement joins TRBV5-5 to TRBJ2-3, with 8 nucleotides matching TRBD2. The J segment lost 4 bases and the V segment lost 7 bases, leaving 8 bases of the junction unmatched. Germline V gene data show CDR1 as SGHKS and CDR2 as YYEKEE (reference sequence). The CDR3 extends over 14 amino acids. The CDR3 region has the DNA TGTGCCAGCGGACTAGCAGGTTTCCCAGATACGCAGTATTTT. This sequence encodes CASGLAGFPDTQYF.

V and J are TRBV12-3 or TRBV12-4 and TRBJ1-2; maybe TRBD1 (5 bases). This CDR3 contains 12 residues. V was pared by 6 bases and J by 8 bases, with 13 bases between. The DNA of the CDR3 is TGTGCCAGCAGCCTCGGACATAACGGCTACACCTTC. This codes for CASSLGHNGYTF.

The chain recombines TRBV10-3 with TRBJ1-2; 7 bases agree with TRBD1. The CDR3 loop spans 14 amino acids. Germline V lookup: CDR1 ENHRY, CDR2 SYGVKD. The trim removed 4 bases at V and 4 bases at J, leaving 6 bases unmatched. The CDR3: CAISGQGYSYGYTF. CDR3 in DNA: TGTGCCATCAGTGGACAGGGTTATAGCTATGGCTACACCTTC.

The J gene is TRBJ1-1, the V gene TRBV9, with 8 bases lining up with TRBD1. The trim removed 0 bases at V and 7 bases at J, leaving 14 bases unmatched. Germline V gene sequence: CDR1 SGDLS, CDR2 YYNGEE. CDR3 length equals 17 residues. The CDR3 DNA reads TGTGCCAGCAGCGTAGCCCCTTTCGGACAGGGTCGAGGTGAAGCTTTCTTT. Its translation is CASSVAPFGQGRGEAFF.

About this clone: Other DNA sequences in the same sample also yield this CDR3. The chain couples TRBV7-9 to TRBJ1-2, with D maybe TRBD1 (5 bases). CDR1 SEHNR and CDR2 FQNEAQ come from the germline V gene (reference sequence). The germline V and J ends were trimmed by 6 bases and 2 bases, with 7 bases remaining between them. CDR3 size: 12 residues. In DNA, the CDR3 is TGTGCCAGCAGGGGGGGAAACTATGGCTACACCTTC. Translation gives CASRGGNYGYTF. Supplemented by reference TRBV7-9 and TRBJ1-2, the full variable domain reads DTGVSQNPRHKITKRGQNVTFRCDPISEHNRLYWYRQTLGQGPEFLTYFQNEAQLEKSRLLSDRFSAERPKGSFSTLEIQRTEQGDSAMYLCASRGGNYGYTFGSGTRLTVV.

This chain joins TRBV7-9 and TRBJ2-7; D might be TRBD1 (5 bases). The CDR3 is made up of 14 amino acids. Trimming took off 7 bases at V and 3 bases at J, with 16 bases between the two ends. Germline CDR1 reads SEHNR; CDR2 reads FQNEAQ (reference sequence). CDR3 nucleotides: TGTGCCAGCACCCATCCGGGCAGGGTCTACGAGCAGTACTTC. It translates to CASTHPGRVYEQYF.

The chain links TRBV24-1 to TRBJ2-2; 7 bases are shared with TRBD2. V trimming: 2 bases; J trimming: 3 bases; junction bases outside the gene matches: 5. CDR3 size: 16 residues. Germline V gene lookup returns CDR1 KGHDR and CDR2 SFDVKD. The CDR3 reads CATSDSREADTGELFF. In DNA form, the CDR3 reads TGTGCCACCAGTGATTCCCGGGAGGCCGACACCGGGGAGCTGTTTTTT.

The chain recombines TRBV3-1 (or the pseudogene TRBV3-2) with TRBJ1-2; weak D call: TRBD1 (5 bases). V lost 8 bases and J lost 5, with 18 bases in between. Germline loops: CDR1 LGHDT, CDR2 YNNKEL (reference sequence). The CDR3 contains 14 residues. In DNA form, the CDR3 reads TGTGCCAGCGGGTGGGGCACAGGAGTTTATGGCTACACCTTC. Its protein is CASGWGTGVYGYTF.